This T cell receptor (beta chain) is from a study of blood T cell repertoires in COVID-19. Study information: Researchers got acute and convalescent COVID-19 samples from the United States, Italy and Spain. In each case, the material was cDNA or gDNA derived from T cells, B-cell-depleted T cells, or PBMCs.

The protocol was immunoSEQ multiplex PCR, while the TCRdb copy is restricted to in-frame clones and leaves out a portion. The table records under 150,000 clones, roughly four fifths of them present only once. Germline V gene data show CDR1 as LNHNV and CDR2 as YYDKDF (reference sequence). The length of the CDR3 is 15 residues. Trimming removed 5 bases at V and 0 bases at J, with 14 bases between. The sample was peripheral blood. The J gene is TRBJ2-7, the V gene TRBV15, with a possible D match to TRBD1 (6 bases). This receptor was identified in a human donor with acute or convalescent COVID-19. The donor label of this sample is uncertain. This CDR3 reads CATSLRQVSSYEQYF. The CDR3 nucleotides are TGTGCCACCAGCCTCCGACAGGTGAGCTCCTACGAGCAGTACTTC.